Each of the 26 T cell receptor beta chains below was sequenced from the same sample in a study of response to subunit inactivated influenza vaccine. TCRdb analysed the RT-PCR reads with MiXCR anew, one entry per CDR3 protein. The repertoire includes about half a million distinct CDR3 sequences, approximately 7.7% of them detected once, and around 13% sits in the top ten. This specimen was PBMCs from blood, taken roughly 24 months after vaccination. These receptors all stem from a man between 50 and 75 years old who received an inactivated influenza vaccine.

There are a few counts of this clonotype. V gene TRBV6-2 or TRBV6-3 combines with J gene TRBJ1-1, with unresolved D. The CDR3 has 14 amino acids. The V gene's germline CDR1 is MNHEY and CDR2 SVGEGT. Trimming left V 7 bases short and J 0 bases short, with 12 bases between. CDR3 nucleotide sequence: TGTGCCAGCACCCCCTGGGATATGAACACTGAAGCTTTCTTT. Its translation is CASTPWDMNTEAFF.

The V and J genes are TRBV4-2 and TRBJ2-1; 13 nucleotides line up with TRBD2. From germline, CDR1 is LGHNA and CDR2 YNFKEQ. There are 20 residues in the CDR3. Unmatched junction bases numbered 11, after V lost 1 base and J lost 2 bases. As DNA, the CDR3 is TGTGCCAGCAGCCAAGCATCCGGACTAGCGGGAGCAGGGGCCTACAATGAGCAGTTCTTC. Protein sequence: CASSQASGLAGAGAYNEQFF.

There are many counts of this clonotype. This chain joins TRBV4-3 and TRBJ1-6, with 12 nucleotides matching TRBD1. The CDR3 is made up of 18 amino acids. V lost 2 bases, J lost 7 bases, and 9 bases stayed unmatched. Germline CDR1 is LGHNA and CDR2 is YSLEER. CDR3 protein: CASSQLLLGQGANSPLHF. For the CDR3, the DNA is TGCGCCAGCAGCCAACTACTTTTGGGACAGGGGGCGAATTCACCCCTCCACTTT.

The chain has TRBV10-3 and TRBJ1-1; D gene uncertain. Trimming left V 4 bases short and J 5 bases short, with 8 bases between. CDR1 is ENHRY, CDR2 SYGVKD, per germline. The CDR3 runs 12 residues. The CDR3 protein is CAISVGRTEAFF. The CDR3 DNA reads as TGTGCCATCAGTGTAGGGAGAACTGAAGCTTTCTTT.

This clonotype has just a few counts. The chain has TRBV7-2 and TRBJ2-1; 7 bases map to TRBD1. The CDR3 has 15 residues. V shed 5 bases, J shed 4 bases, and the junction held 8 bases outside the gene matches. Germline CDR1 and CDR2: SGHTA and FQGNSA. CDR3 sequence: CASSQTGTEYNEQFF. CDR3 DNA sequence: TGTGCCAGCAGCCAGACCGGGACAGAATACAATGAGCAGTTCTTC.

The chain carries TRBV19 and TRBJ2-7; D gene uncertain. The CDR3 runs to 12 residues. Germline lookup yields CDR1 LNHDA and CDR2 SQIVND (reference sequence). The V end lost 4 bases, the J end lost 6 bases, and 10 bases lay between the germline ends. The CDR3 DNA sequence: TGTGCCAGTAGTACCCCCGCCGGCGAGCAGTACTTC. Residues: CASSTPAGEQYF.

This chain joins TRBV30 and TRBJ2-5, with TRBD1 matching over 8 bases. The ends lost 3 bases at V and 5 bases at J; junction bases unmatched: 5. This CDR3 region has 13 residues. Germline-derived CDR1 and CDR2 are GTSNPN and SVGIG (reference sequence). The CDR3 coding sequence is TGTGCCTGGAGAAAGACAGGGGCTGAGACCCAGTACTTC. Translating gives CAWRKTGAETQYF.

This clonotype occurred many times. This chain uses TRBV5-1 with TRBJ2-1, with D possibly TRBD2 on 6 matching bases. V was trimmed by 4 bases and J by 9 bases, leaving 17 bases between them. This CDR3 spans 14 amino acids. Germline CDR1 is SGHRS and CDR2 is YFSETQ. The DNA for the CDR3 is TGCGCCAGCAGCGCTGCTGGGGGACTGAGTGAGCAGTTCTTC. It yields the protein CASSAAGGLSEQFF.

Points on this clonotype: It may be a read error: a sequence one base away is much more abundant. The chain uses TRBV24-1 and TRBJ2-1; TRBD1 is a possible D gene (6 bases). This CDR3 spans 11 amino acids. In germline, CDR1 is KGHDR, CDR2 SFDVKD. The CDR3, as DNA: TGTGCCGCCAGTCCCGGGACAGAGCAGTTCTTC. Translation gives CAASPGTEQFF.

This clonotype was seen many times. CDR3 sequence: CATSDTNTGGPNTGELFF. The CDR3, as DNA: TGTGCCACCAGTGATACCAACACAGGGGGCCCGAACACCGGGGAGCTGTTTTTT. The chain joins TRBV24-1 to TRBJ2-2, with TRBD1 matching over 9 bases. The germline gives CDR1 KGHDR, CDR2 SFDVKD. This CDR3 has 18 residues. With V trimmed by 3 bases and J by 0 bases, 7 bases remained unmatched.

J is TRBJ1-2 and V is TRBV6-2 or TRBV6-3, with TRBD1 as a possible D gene (6 bases). Germline CDR1 and CDR2: MNHEY and SVGEGT. The V gene lost 2 bases and the J gene lost 8 bases, with 15 bases spanning the gap. This CDR3 has 14 residues. The CDR3 region has the DNA TGTGCCAGCAGTTACAGACAGAGGGGGAACGGCTACACCTTC. Protein: CASSYRQRGNGYTF.

This chain connects TRBV3-1 to TRBJ2-3; the D gene could be TRBD1 or TRBD2 (6 bases each). CDR3 length: 16 residues. Looked up from germline, CDR1 is LGHDT and CDR2 is YNNKEL (reference sequence). Trimming stripped 4 bases from V and 1 base from J, with 15 bases between. The CDR3 DNA is TGTGCCAGCAGCCCCCTAGGGGGACTCGGCACAGATACGCAGTATTTT. It specifies CASSPLGGLGTDTQYF.

V is TRBV7-9 and J is TRBJ2-7, with D perhaps TRBD2 (6 bases). CDR3 size: 15 residues. Per the germline V gene, CDR1 is SEHNR and CDR2 is FQNEAQ (reference sequence). Trimming removed 5 bases at V and 3 bases at J, with 17 bases between. CDR3 residues: CASSPPGVDRYEQYF. The CDR3 DNA follows: TGTGCCAGCAGCCCTCCGGGAGTGGATCGCTACGAGCAGTACTTC.

Note on this clonotype: Relative to the germline gene, one junction end is altered; a read error may explain this. The chain recombines TRBV5-5 with TRBJ1-5; TRBD1 is a possible D gene (5 bases). The CDR3 is 16 residues long. Looked up from germline, CDR1 is SGHKS and CDR2 is YYEKEE (reference sequence). The DNA of the CDR3 is TGTGCCAGCAGCCGAGGACGGGGGTCGGGCAATCAGTCCCAGCATTTT. This gives the protein CASSRGRGSGNQSQHF.

The chain has TRBV24-1 and TRBJ2-7; possibly TRBD1 for D (5 bases). From germline, CDR1 is KGHDR and CDR2 SFDVKD. The CDR3 is 15 amino acids. Trimming shortened V by 4 bases and J by 1 base, and 13 bases separated the two germline ends. The CDR3 DNA is TGTGCCACCAGTGAGGGGCCCATCGGGTCCTACGAGCAGTACTTC. Translated, it gives CATSEGPIGSYEQYF.

This clonotype was found a few times. The V and J genes are TRBV29-1 and TRBJ2-5; 7 bases align to TRBD2. J gave up 5 bases and V 4 bases, and 7 bases lay outside the gene matches. The CDR3 has 13 residues. CDR1 is SQVTM, CDR2 ANQGSEA, per germline. In DNA, the CDR3 is TGCAGCGTTGGAGGCGGGGAGGGGGAGACCCAGTACTTC. It codes for CSVGGGEGETQYF.

This clonotype was recorded only once. V gene TRBV20-1 combines with J gene TRBJ2-7; TRBD2 is a possible D gene (6 bases). The CDR3 runs to 13 residues. CDR1 DFQATT and CDR2 SNEGSKA come from the germline V gene (reference sequence). CDR3 residues: CSLSWRAGDEQYF. The CDR3 DNA reads as TGCAGCTTAAGTTGGAGGGCCGGCGACGAGCAGTACTTC.

Ten or more counts support this clonotype. This chain connects TRBV20-1 to TRBJ2-7; D unresolved. This CDR3 region has 14 residues. V shed 6 bases and J shed 4 bases, with 19 bases lying between them. In germline, CDR1 is DFQATT, CDR2 SNEGSKA (reference sequence). CDR3 nucleotide sequence: TGCAGTGCGACATCGATCGAGTCGCCTTACGAGCAGTACTTC. It codes for CSATSIESPYEQYF.

V is TRBV3-1 and J is TRBJ2-1; the D gene could be TRBD1 or TRBD2 (5 bases each). The germline V gene encodes CDR1 LGHDT and CDR2 YNNKEL (reference sequence). Trimming shortened V by 4 bases and J by 7 bases, and 17 bases separated the two germline ends. This CDR3 is built from 15 residues. DNA for the CDR3: TGTGCCAGCAGCCGATCTGACCGGGACGGAAATGAGCAGTTCTTC. Residues: CASSRSDRDGNEQFF.

This chain uses TRBV6-1 with TRBJ2-2; TRBD2 agrees at 8 bases. The CDR3 length is 15 residues. Germline V CDR1 and CDR2: MNHNS, SASEGT. Trimming took 6 bases from V and 0 from J; bases not matched to a gene: 3. The CDR3 bases are TGTGCCAGCAGACCGGGACTAGCGAACACCGGGGAGCTGTTTTTT. It encodes CASRPGLANTGELFF.

In its sample, this clonotype was seen a few times. The genes are TRBV6-5 and TRBJ1-1, with a possible D match to TRBD1 (6 bases). The CDR3 extends over 15 amino acids. Trimming removed 2 bases at V and 1 base at J, with 11 bases between. Germline V CDR1 and CDR2: MNHEY, SVGAGI. The CDR3: CASSYEQGRNTEAFF. Written as DNA, the CDR3 is TGTGCCAGCAGTTACGAACAGGGAAGGAACACTGAAGCTTTCTTT.

Only a few counts were recorded for this clonotype. The chain is built from TRBV5-4 and TRBJ1-1; no firm D call. V was cut by 0 bases and J by 4 bases, with 13 bases left in between. Germline-derived CDR1 and CDR2 are SGHNT and YYREEE (reference sequence). The length of the CDR3 is 15 residues. CDR3 sequence (DNA): TGTGCCAGCAGCTTGGGTCTGGGAGACGGCACTGAAGCTTTCTTT. The encoded protein is CASSLGLGDGTEAFF.

This clonotype was observed a handful of times. V is TRBV6-2 or TRBV6-3 and J is TRBJ2-2; 13 positions match TRBD2. The CDR3 spans 17 residues. J lost 3 bases, V lost 6 bases, and 7 bases had no gene match. CDR1 and CDR2 from the germline V gene are MNHEY and SVGEGT. The CDR3 here is CASSYPGLAGDTGELFF. CDR3 nucleotides: TGTGCCAGCAGCTACCCTGGACTAGCGGGAGACACCGGGGAGCTGTTTTTT.

This clonotype was recorded many times. J is TRBJ2-3 and V is TRBV3-1; either TRBD1 or TRBD2 may supply D (6 bases each). CDR1 and CDR2 (germline): LGHDT, YNNKEL (reference sequence). The CDR3 runs to 15 residues. The V and J ends lost 2 bases and 1 base respectively, with 10 bases between them. The CDR3 DNA is TGTGCCAGCAGCCAAACAGGGACTCGCACAGATACGCAGTATTTT. Protein product: CASSQTGTRTDTQYF.

This rearrangement joins TRBV2 to TRBJ2-5; 13 bases line up with TRBD2. Germline V gene sequence: CDR1 SNHLY, CDR2 FYNNEI. This CDR3 region has 16 residues. V gave up 3 bases and J gave up 5 bases; unmatched junction bases: 6. This chain's CDR3 is CASSEVAGLAGETQYF. CDR3 nucleotide sequence: TGTGCCAGCAGTGAGGTTGCGGGACTAGCGGGGGAGACCCAGTACTTC.

This clonotype appeared a few times. The chain links TRBV7-8 to TRBJ2-1, with D hard to call. The V gene's germline CDR1 is SGHVS and CDR2 FQNEAQ. Trimming took off 2 bases at V and 9 bases at J, with 20 bases between the two ends. The CDR3 is 16 amino acids. This chain's CDR3 is CASSLYEAMRWGEQFF. Written as DNA, the CDR3 is TGTGCCAGCAGCTTATATGAGGCGATGAGATGGGGTGAGCAGTTCTTC.